The rows below give T cell receptor beta chains drawn from one sample of a study of OX40 agonist ivuxolimab in advanced cancers. The repertoire was sequenced with immunoSEQ multiplex PCR; TCRdb's copy has only in-frame clones and lacks some. There are some 74,000 clones in the sample; 85% occur only once, and more than 0.45% lies in the top ten. The sample in question was CD4+ or CD8+ T cells sorted from blood, obtained in a trial of the OX40 agonist ivuxolimab. These receptors were taken from an adult with an advanced solid tumor such as melanoma, head and neck, liver or kidney cancer. Both conserved end residues are part of each CDR3. Each record gives: V gene, D gene, clone size, J gene, CDR3 protein, CDR3 DNA. D genes are given only for firm matches. Clone size is not always given. Where it is, it says once, few, many or a class for expanded clones.

v_call: TRBV5-1; d_call: NA; clone_size: few; j_call: TRBJ2-2; cdr3_aa: CASARVQGNTGELFF; cdr3_nt: TGCGCCAGCGCAAGGGTTCAGGGGAACACCGGGGAGCTGTTTTTT
v_call: TRBV6-6; d_call: NA; clone_size: NA; j_call: TRBJ1-6; cdr3_aa: CASSPQEGYNSPLHF; cdr3_nt: TGTGCCAGCAGCCCGCAGGAGGGTTACAATTCACCCCTCCACTTT
v_call: TRBV5-1; d_call: TRBD1; clone_size: NA; j_call: TRBJ2-3; cdr3_aa: CASSLKPGQGATDTQYF; cdr3_nt: TGCGCCAGCAGCTTGAAACCGGGACAGGGGGCAACAGATACGCAGTATTTT
v_call: TRBV10-2; d_call: TRBD2; clone_size: NA; j_call: TRBJ2-3; cdr3_aa: CASSETSGSTDTQYF; cdr3_nt: TGCGCCAGCAGTGAGACTAGCGGGAGCACAGATACGCAGTATTTT
v_call: TRBV11-2; d_call: NA; clone_size: NA; j_call: TRBJ2-2; cdr3_aa: CASSAQGLNTGELFF; cdr3_nt: TGTGCCAGCAGCGCACAGGGCCTGAACACCGGGGAGCTGTTTTTT
v_call: TRBV19; d_call: TRBD1; clone_size: NA; j_call: TRBJ2-1; cdr3_aa: CASSPGDSLYNEQFF; cdr3_nt: TGTGCCAGTAGTCCCGGGGACAGCCTATACAATGAGCAGTTCTTC
v_call: TRBV7-3; d_call: NA; clone_size: NA; j_call: TRBJ1-3; cdr3_aa: CASSLMGDSGNTIYF; cdr3_nt: TGTGCCAGCAGCTTAATGGGCGACTCTGGAAACACCATATATTTT
v_call: TRBV25-1; d_call: NA; clone_size: NA; j_call: TRBJ2-5; cdr3_aa: CASSDSGGPETQYF; cdr3_nt: TGTGCCAGCAGTGACTCCGGGGGCCCGGAGACCCAGTACTTC
v_call: TRBV6-6; d_call: NA; clone_size: NA; j_call: TRBJ1-1; cdr3_aa: CASSYPGGTHEAFF; cdr3_nt: TGTGCCAGCAGTTATCCGGGCGGGACGCATGAAGCTTTCTTT
v_call: TRBV2; d_call: NA; clone_size: NA; j_call: TRBJ2-3; cdr3_aa: CASGGGMADTQYF; cdr3_nt: TGTGCCAGCGGGGGTGGAATGGCGGATACGCAGTATTTT
v_call: TRBV11-2; d_call: TRBD1; clone_size: once; j_call: TRBJ1-3; cdr3_aa: CASRSDRDSGNTIYF; cdr3_nt: TGTGCCAGCAGATCTGACAGGGACTCTGGAAACACCATATATTTT
v_call: TRBV2; d_call: TRBD1; clone_size: NA; j_call: TRBJ1-5; cdr3_aa: CASSTGQGALNQPQHF; cdr3_nt: TGTGCCAGCAGCACCGGACAGGGGGCTCTGAATCAGCCCCAGCATTTT
v_call: TRBV5-1; d_call: TRBD1; clone_size: NA; j_call: TRBJ1-1; cdr3_aa: CASSLEGASGEAFF; cdr3_nt: TGCGCCAGCAGCTTGGAGGGGGCGAGTGGTGAAGCTTTCTTT
v_call: TRBV12-5; d_call: NA; clone_size: NA; j_call: TRBJ2-3; cdr3_aa: CASGLVIAASTDTQYF; cdr3_nt: TGTGCTAGTGGTTTGGTCATAGCGGCTAGCACAGATACGCAGTATTTT
v_call: TRBV5-1; d_call: NA; clone_size: NA; j_call: TRBJ2-1; cdr3_aa: CASSPEAGRNEQFF; cdr3_nt: TGCGCCAGCAGCCCGGAGGCCGGGCGGAATGAGCAGTTCTTC
v_call: TRBV5-1; d_call: NA; clone_size: few; j_call: TRBJ1-1; cdr3_aa: CASSLSYVNTEAFF; cdr3_nt: TGCGCCAGCAGCTTGTCCTATGTGAACACTGAAGCTTTCTTT
v_call: TRBV4-1; d_call: NA; clone_size: once; j_call: TRBJ1-1; cdr3_aa: CASSHPPRGREAFF; cdr3_nt: TGCGCCAGCAGCCACCCCCCCCGGGGGCGCGAGGCTTTCTTT
v_call: TRBV5-1; d_call: TRBD1; clone_size: NA; j_call: TRBJ2-3; cdr3_aa: CASSPGGPSTDTQYF; cdr3_nt: TGCGCCAGCAGCCCAGGGGGCCCCAGCACAGATACGCAGTATTTT